Below, 31 T cell receptor beta chains from the same sample are listed, as sequenced in a study of T cells after yellow fever vaccination. MiXCR was run by TCRdb on the 5' RACE reads, yielding one entry per CDR3 protein. The table lists some 320,000 distinct CDR3 sequences, 7.5% to 9.5% of them singletons. Material: CD4+ T cells sorted from PBMCs, obtained 5 days after the yellow fever booster vaccination. These TCRs come from a man aged 18 to 30 who received the YFV17D yellow fever vaccine.

The chain is built from TRBV2 and TRBJ2-1; D gene uncertain. The length of the CDR3 is 13 residues. Trimming stripped 5 bases from V and 5 bases from J, with 10 bases between. CDR1 is SNHLY and CDR2 is FYNNEI in the germline V gene. The CDR3 spells CASSRLVDNEQFF. In nucleotides, the CDR3 is TGTGCCAGCAGTCGGTTGGTAGACAATGAGCAGTTCTTC.

V usage is TRBV6-5 and J usage is TRBJ2-1, with TRBD2 matching 14 bases. From germline, CDR1 is MNHEY and CDR2 SVGAGI. J gave up 0 bases and V 5 bases, and 6 bases lay outside the gene matches. This CDR3 spans 18 amino acids. The CDR3 nucleotides are TGTGCCAGCAGTGGGGGACTAGCGGGGGTAAGCTCCTACAATGAGCAGTTCTTC. The encoded protein is CASSGGLAGVSSYNEQFF.

This clonotype was recorded at least ten times. This chain links TRBV5-4 with TRBJ1-4, with 7 bases identical to TRBD1. V lost 4 bases and J lost 6; bases outside the gene matches: 9. This CDR3 has 15 residues. In germline, CDR1 is SGHNT, CDR2 YYREEE (reference sequence). CDR3 DNA sequence: TGTGCCAGCAGCCTTGCGGGACAGATAGATGAAAAACTGTTTTTT. It yields the protein CASSLAGQIDEKLFF.

This clonotype was picked up a small number of times. V is TRBV18 and J is TRBJ2-3, with 12 bases matching TRBD2. Germline CDR1 reads KGHSH; CDR2 reads LQKENI. The V gene end was trimmed by 2 bases and the J gene end by 6 bases; junction bases not matched to a gene: 3. The CDR3 covers 15 residues. CDR3 sequence (DNA): TGTGCCAGCTCACCAAGACTAGCGGGGGCCGATACGCAGTATTTT. Protein product: CASSPRLAGADTQYF. The variable domain in full, completed from reference TRBV18 and TRBJ2-3, reads NAGVMQNPRHLVRRRGQEARLRCSPMKGHSHVYWYRQLPEEGLKFMVYLQKENIIDESGMPKERFSAEFPKEGPSILRIQQVVRGDSAAYFCASSPRLAGADTQYFGPGTRLTVL.

This clonotype came up a few times. V usage is TRBV10-1 and J usage is TRBJ2-3, with 7 positions matching TRBD1. The CDR3 runs to 13 residues. Germline lookup yields CDR1 WNHNN and CDR2 SYGVQD (reference sequence). Trimming at V came to 6 bases and at J to 5 bases, leaving 5 bases not matched to a gene. CDR3 amino acids: CASSFQGEDTQYF. CDR3 bases: TGCGCCAGCAGCTTCCAGGGGGAAGATACGCAGTATTTT.

This clonotype was counted a few times. V is TRBV4-2 and J is TRBJ2-3, with 8 positions matching TRBD2. Germline CDR1 reads LGHNA; CDR2 reads YNFKEQ. The CDR3 covers 17 residues. The trim removed 0 bases at V and 4 bases at J, leaving 9 bases unmatched. In DNA form, the CDR3 reads TGTGCCAGCAGCCAAGACCGGATGCGGGGGGTCCCAGATACGCAGTATTTT. The encoded protein is CASSQDRMRGVPDTQYF.

The rearrangement uses TRBV18 and TRBJ1-1; 7 bases fit TRBD1. J was trimmed by 2 bases and V by 3 bases; bases with no gene match: 6. CDR1 and CDR2 from the germline V gene are KGHSH and LQKENI. The CDR3 spans 15 residues. The CDR3 reads CASSPFGTVNTEAFF. For the CDR3, the DNA is TGTGCCAGCTCACCCTTCGGGACAGTTAACACTGAAGCTTTCTTT.

This clonotype was counted a few times. This chain uses TRBV21-1 with TRBJ1-1. TRBV21-1 is described as a pseudogene. This CDR3 comprises 18 residues. The CDR3 DNA is TGTGCCAGCAGCCCCCACGGCCTGGAGGGAGGTATGAACACTGAAGCTTTCTTT. It codes for CASSPHGLEGGMNTEAFF.

The V gene is TRBV5-5, the J gene TRBJ1-5, with D unresolved. The CDR3 length is 15 residues. Deletions cut 0 bases from V and 3 bases from J, with 10 bases between. Germline CDR1 reads SGHKS; CDR2 reads YYEKEE (reference sequence). The CDR3 coding sequence is TGTGCCAGCAGCTTGGTAACCGCAGTCAATCAGCCCCAGCATTTT. This encodes CASSLVTAVNQPQHF.

This clonotype was counted between two and nine times. V gene TRBV12-3 or TRBV12-4 combines with J gene TRBJ2-2, with D possibly TRBD2 on 5 matching bases. The CDR3 has 14 residues. Trimming took off 5 bases at V and 7 bases at J, with 14 bases between the two ends. CDR3 amino acids: CASSPRPAGGELFF. CDR3 bases: TGTGCCAGCAGTCCCAGACCCGCGGGCGGGGAGCTGTTTTTT.

This clonotype was seen only a few times. The V call is TRBV5-4, the J call TRBJ1-1, with 10 bases aligning to TRBD1. Germline values: CDR1 SGHNT, CDR2 YYREEE (reference sequence). After removal of 4 bases from V and 5 bases from J, the junction contained 8 bases not matched to a gene. The CDR3 runs to 15 residues. Here the CDR3 reads CASSVGQGQGTEAFF. The CDR3 DNA follows: TGTGCCAGCAGCGTGGGACAGGGGCAGGGAACTGAAGCTTTCTTT.

V and J are TRBV4-1 and TRBJ2-1; 10 bases are a match to TRBD2. This CDR3 is 15 amino acids long. Trimming removed 1 base from V and 9 bases from J; junction bases left unmatched: 6. Germline loops: CDR1 MGHRA, CDR2 YSYEKL. CDR3 in amino acids: CASSQGLAGETEQFF. The CDR3 DNA follows: TGCGCCAGCAGCCAAGGCCTAGCGGGGGAAACTGAGCAGTTCTTC.

The chain has TRBV10-1 and TRBJ2-6; D perhaps matches TRBD1 (5 bases). Trimming removed 2 bases from V and 0 bases from J, with 11 bases in between. The V gene's germline CDR1 is WNHNN and CDR2 SYGVQD (reference sequence). The CDR3 consists of 17 residues. The CDR3 sequence is CASSEGAGLSGANVLTF. The CDR3 DNA sequence: TGCGCCAGCAGTGAGGGGGCAGGTCTCTCTGGGGCCAACGTCCTGACTTTC.

There are many counts of this clonotype. The chain recombines TRBV10-3 with TRBJ1-1; a weak D match, TRBD1 (6 bases). The V end was cut by 4 bases, the J end by 0 bases, with 15 bases between. The germline V gene has CDR1 ENHRY and CDR2 SYGVKD. This CDR3 spans 16 amino acids. Here the CDR3 DNA reads TGTGCCATCAGTGGGCAGGGGCAGGGAATGAACACTGAAGCTTTCTTT. It encodes CAISGQGQGMNTEAFF.

The chain couples TRBV11-2 to TRBJ1-2; maybe TRBD1 (5 bases). Trimming left V 4 bases short and J 8 bases short, with 14 bases between. The CDR3 is 13 residues long. In germline, CDR1 is SGHAT, CDR2 FQNNGV. The CDR3 protein is CASSSRTWGGYTF. CDR3 nucleotides: TGTGCCAGCAGCTCCAGGACCTGGGGGGGCTACACCTTC.

At least ten counts were recorded for this clonotype. This chain connects TRBV7-3 to TRBJ2-1; tentatively, D is TRBD1 (6 bases). Germline V gene data show CDR1 as SGHTA and CDR2 as FQGTGA. The V end was cut by 0 bases, the J end by 6 bases, with 6 bases between. This CDR3 comprises 13 residues. The CDR3 DNA reads as TGTGCCAGCAGCTTAACAGGGGGCAATGAGCAGTTCTTC. It translates to CASSLTGGNEQFF.

This clonotype appeared a few times. This sequence joins TRBV12-3 or TRBV12-4 and TRBJ2-7; 12 bases align to TRBD1. V shed 3 bases and J 1 base; nucleotides not matched to a gene: 16. The CDR3 is 20 residues long. The CDR3 sequence: CASSLWLGTGGGWGSYEQYF. The CDR3 DNA sequence: TGTGCCAGCAGTTTGTGGCTCGGGACAGGGGGCGGCTGGGGGTCCTACGAGCAGTACTTC.

V and J are TRBV7-2 and TRBJ1-1, with no clear D. This CDR3 spans 13 amino acids. Trimming left V 6 bases short and J 7 bases short, with 15 bases between. Germline V gene sequence: CDR1 SGHTA, CDR2 FQGNSA. The CDR3 reads CASSLRTEREAFF. The CDR3 DNA follows: TGTGCCAGCAGTCTAAGGACGGAGCGTGAAGCTTTCTTT.

This clonotype was counted only a few times. This sequence joins TRBV7-2 and TRBJ1-4, with a tentative D call TRBD1 (5 bases). CDR3 length: 16 amino acids. Deletions cut 5 bases from V and 0 bases from J, with 13 bases between. Germline values: CDR1 SGHTA, CDR2 FQGNSA. The CDR3 spells CASSRGTGATNEKLFF. The CDR3 nucleotides are TGTGCCAGCAGCAGGGGAACAGGCGCAACTAATGAAAAACTGTTTTTT.

This clonotype was counted between two and nine times. The V and J genes are TRBV28 and TRBJ1-6; the match to TRBD1 covers 11 bases. Germline V gene lookup returns CDR1 MDHEN and CDR2 SYDVKM. Trimming cost V 4 bases and J 8 bases; bases outside gene matches: 4. This CDR3 contains 15 residues. CDR3 sequence (DNA): TGTGCCAGCAGTTCACCGGGACAGGGGGATTCACCCCTCCACTTT. Its translation: CASSSPGQGDSPLHF.

This clonotype was counted ten times or more. The J gene is TRBJ2-2, the V gene TRBV6-6; 9 nucleotides agree with TRBD1. J was trimmed by 7 bases and V by 5 bases; bases with no gene match: 8. CDR3 length: 15 residues. Germline V CDR1 and CDR2: MNHNY, SVGAGI (reference sequence). In nucleotides, the CDR3 is TGTGCCAGCAGTGCACAGGGGGCGAGGATCGGGGAGCTGTTTTTT. Translated, it gives CASSAQGARIGELFF.

This clonotype has more than one count but fewer than ten. The chain uses TRBV7-8 and TRBJ2-5; D unclear. V was shortened by 1 base and J by 7 bases, with 10 bases between the two germline ends. Germline V gene data show CDR1 as SGHVS and CDR2 as FQNEAQ. This CDR3 comprises 13 residues. The DNA of the CDR3 is TGTGCCAGCAGCTTAGAACGGATCAGGACCCAGTACTTC. It is translated as CASSLERIRTQYF.

The rearrangement links TRBV7-2 to TRBJ1-3; D unresolved. Germline CDR1 SGHTA, CDR2 FQGNSA. V lost 2 bases and J 1 base, leaving 6 bases between the germline ends. This CDR3 contains 14 residues. In DNA form, the CDR3 reads TGTGCCAGCAGCTTAAGTCCGTCTGGAAACACCATATATTTT. Protein product: CASSLSPSGNTIYF.

The chain has TRBV4-1 and TRBJ2-3, with 8 bases lining up with TRBD2. After removal of 1 base from V and 5 bases from J, the junction contained 8 bases not matched to a gene. Per germline, CDR1 MGHRA and CDR2 YSYEKL. The CDR3 length is 16 residues. CDR3 sequence: CASSQVGRDLKDTQYF. DNA of the CDR3: TGCGCCAGCAGCCAAGTCGGGAGGGACCTTAAAGATACGCAGTATTTT.

The chain links TRBV6-5 to TRBJ2-1; perhaps D is TRBD1 or TRBD2 (6 bases each). CDR1 and CDR2 (germline): MNHEY, SVGAGI. The V gene lost 6 bases and the J gene lost 0 bases, with 12 bases spanning the gap. The CDR3 sequence is 15 residues long. DNA for the CDR3: TGTGCCAGCAGGAAAGGGGGGAGCTCCTACAATGAGCAGTTCTTC. It translates to CASRKGGSSYNEQFF.

This clonotype was picked up a small number of times. The chain joins TRBV2 to TRBJ2-5; TRBD1 is a possible D gene (6 bases). The germline V gene has CDR1 SNHLY and CDR2 FYNNEI. V lost 8 bases and J 5 bases, leaving 15 bases between the germline ends. The CDR3 sequence is 13 residues long. The CDR3 protein is CASYRTVAETQYF. The DNA of the CDR3 is TGTGCCAGCTACCGGACAGTGGCGGAGACCCAGTACTTC.

The table lists this clonotype with many counts. The chain couples TRBV4-1 to TRBJ1-1; D remains unclear. The CDR3 sequence is 13 residues long. Per germline, CDR1 MGHRA and CDR2 YSYEKL. Between the trimmed V and J ends, which lost 5 bases and 5 bases, there was a span of 12 bases. CDR3 in amino acids: CASSFQALTEAFF. The CDR3 DNA follows: TGCGCCAGCAGCTTCCAGGCTTTAACTGAAGCTTTCTTT.

This chain uses TRBV24-1 with TRBJ1-5; D possibly corresponds to TRBD1 (6 bases). This CDR3 spans 13 amino acids. Trimming removed 9 bases from V and 5 bases from J, with 13 bases in between. Germline loops: CDR1 KGHDR, CDR2 SFDVKD. CDR3 protein: CATGVQGYQPQHF. For the CDR3, the DNA is TGTGCCACCGGGGTGCAGGGGTATCAGCCCCAGCATTTT.

This clonotype was recorded many times. In nucleotides, the CDR3 is TGCGCCAGCAGTGATGAGTACGAGCAGTACTTC. Residues: CASSDEYEQYF. This chain uses TRBV10-2 with TRBJ2-7; D is unresolved. This CDR3 spans 11 amino acids. CDR1 WSHSY and CDR2 SAAADI come from the germline V gene. V dropped 3 bases and J dropped 4 bases, with 4 bases sitting between them.

This clonotype has more than one count but fewer than ten. The chain has TRBV7-9 and TRBJ1-6; possible D gene TRBD1, 6 bases. Looked up from germline, CDR1 is SEHNR and CDR2 is FQNEAQ (reference sequence). CDR3 size: 14 residues. The V and J ends lost 5 bases and 3 bases respectively, with 8 bases between them. The CDR3 nucleotides are TGTGCCAGCAGCCAGGGGAACTATAATTCACCCCTCCACTTT. Amino acid sequence: CASSQGNYNSPLHF.

This clonotype ranks as medium-sized. The chain has TRBV12-3 or TRBV12-4 and TRBJ2-1; 8 bases are shared with TRBD2. The CDR3 contains 12 residues. V shed 5 bases, J shed 9 bases, and the junction held 3 bases outside the gene matches. Here the CDR3 DNA reads TGTGCCAGCAGTGGACTAGCATTTGAGCAGTTCTTC. It is translated as CASSGLAFEQFF.